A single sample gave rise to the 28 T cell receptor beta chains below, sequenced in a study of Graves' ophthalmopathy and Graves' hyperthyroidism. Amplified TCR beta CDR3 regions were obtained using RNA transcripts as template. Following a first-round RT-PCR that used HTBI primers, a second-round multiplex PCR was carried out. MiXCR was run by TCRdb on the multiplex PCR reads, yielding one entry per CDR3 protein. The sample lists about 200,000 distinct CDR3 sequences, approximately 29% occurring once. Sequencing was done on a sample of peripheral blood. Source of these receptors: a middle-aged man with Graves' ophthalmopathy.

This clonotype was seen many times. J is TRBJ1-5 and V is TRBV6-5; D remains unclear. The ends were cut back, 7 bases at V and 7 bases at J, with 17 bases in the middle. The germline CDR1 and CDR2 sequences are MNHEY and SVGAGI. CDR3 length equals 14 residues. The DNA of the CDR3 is TGTGCCAGCACTCTATGGGGTTCTGCCCAGCCCCAGCATTTT. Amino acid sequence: CASTLWGSAQPQHF.

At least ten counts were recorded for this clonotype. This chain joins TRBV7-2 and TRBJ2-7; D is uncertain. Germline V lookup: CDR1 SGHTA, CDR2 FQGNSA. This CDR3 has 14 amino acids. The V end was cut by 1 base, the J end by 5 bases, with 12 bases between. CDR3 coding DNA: TGTGCCAGCAGCTTAGTGGGTGGCGAGGACGAGCAGTACTTC. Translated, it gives CASSLVGGEDEQYF.

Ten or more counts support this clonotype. DNA for the CDR3: TGTGCCAGCAGCGGAACTAGATCCGAGCAGTACTTC. Encoded protein: CASSGTRSEQYF. V gene TRBV12-3 or TRBV12-4 combines with J gene TRBJ2-7, with D possibly matching TRBD2 (5 bases). The CDR3 extends over 12 amino acids. The germline V and J ends were trimmed by 6 bases and 6 bases, with 12 bases remaining between them.

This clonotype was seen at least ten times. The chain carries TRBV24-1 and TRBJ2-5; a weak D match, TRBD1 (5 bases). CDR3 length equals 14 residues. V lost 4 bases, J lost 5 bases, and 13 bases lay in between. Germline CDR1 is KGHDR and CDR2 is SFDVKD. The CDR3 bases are TGTGCCACCAGTGAACCAGGGCCGGTCGAGACCCAGTACTTC. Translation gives CATSEPGPVETQYF.

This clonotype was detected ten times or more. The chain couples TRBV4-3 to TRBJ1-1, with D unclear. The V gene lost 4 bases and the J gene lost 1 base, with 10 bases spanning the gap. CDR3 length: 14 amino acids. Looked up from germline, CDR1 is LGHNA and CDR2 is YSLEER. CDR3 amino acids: CASSPIIGNTEAFF. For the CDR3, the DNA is TGCGCCAGCAGCCCTATCATCGGGAACACTGAAGCTTTCTTT.

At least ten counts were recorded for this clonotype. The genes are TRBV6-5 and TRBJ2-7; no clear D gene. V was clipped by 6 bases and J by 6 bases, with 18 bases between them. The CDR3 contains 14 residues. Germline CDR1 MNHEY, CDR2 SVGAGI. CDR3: CASSTPEVLSEQYF. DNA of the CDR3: TGTGCCAGCAGCACCCCCGAGGTACTTAGCGAGCAGTACTTC.

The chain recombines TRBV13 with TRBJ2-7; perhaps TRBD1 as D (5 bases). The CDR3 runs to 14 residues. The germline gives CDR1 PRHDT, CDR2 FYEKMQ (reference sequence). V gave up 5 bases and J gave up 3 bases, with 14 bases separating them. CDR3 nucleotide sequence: TGTGCCAGCAGCCCACCCCGACAGAGCTACGAGCAGTACTTC. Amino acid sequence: CASSPPRQSYEQYF.

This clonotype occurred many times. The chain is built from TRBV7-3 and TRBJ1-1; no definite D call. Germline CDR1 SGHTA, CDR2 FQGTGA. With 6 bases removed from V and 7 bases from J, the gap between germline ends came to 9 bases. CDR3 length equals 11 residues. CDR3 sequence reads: CASRGLGEAFF. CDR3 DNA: TGTGCCAGCAGGGGCCTGGGTGAAGCTTTCTTT.

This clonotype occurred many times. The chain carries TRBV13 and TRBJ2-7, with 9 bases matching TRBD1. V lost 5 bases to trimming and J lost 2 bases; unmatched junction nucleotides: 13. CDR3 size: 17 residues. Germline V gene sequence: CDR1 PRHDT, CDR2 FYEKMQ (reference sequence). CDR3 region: CASSLDRGVGDPYEQYF. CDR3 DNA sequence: TGTGCCAGCAGCCTAGACAGGGGGGTAGGGGACCCCTACGAGCAGTACTTC.

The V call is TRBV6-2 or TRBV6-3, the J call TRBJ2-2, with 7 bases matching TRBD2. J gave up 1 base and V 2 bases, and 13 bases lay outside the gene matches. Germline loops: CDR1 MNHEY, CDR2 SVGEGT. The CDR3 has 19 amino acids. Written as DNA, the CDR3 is TGTGCCAGCAGTTACCCGACCCTGGGCAAGCGGGAGAACACCGGGGAGCTGTTTTTT. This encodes CASSYPTLGKRENTGELFF.

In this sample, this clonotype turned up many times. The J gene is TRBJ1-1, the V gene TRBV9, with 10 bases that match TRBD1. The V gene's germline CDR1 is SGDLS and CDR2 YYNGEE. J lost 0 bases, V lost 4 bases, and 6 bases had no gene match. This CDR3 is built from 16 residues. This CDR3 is CASSTGTGEMNTEAFF. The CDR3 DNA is TGTGCCAGCAGCACCGGGACAGGGGAAATGAACACTGAAGCTTTCTTT.

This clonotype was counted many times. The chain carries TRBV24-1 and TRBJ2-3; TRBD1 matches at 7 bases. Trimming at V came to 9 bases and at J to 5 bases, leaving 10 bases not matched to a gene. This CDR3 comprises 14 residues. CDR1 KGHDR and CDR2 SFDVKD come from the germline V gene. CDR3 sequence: CATAPGQTGDTQYF. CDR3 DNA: TGTGCCACCGCTCCGGGACAGACCGGAGATACGCAGTATTTT.

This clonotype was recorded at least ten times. The chain's CDR3 is CASSLRTGLTYEQYF. In DNA form, the CDR3 reads TGTGCCAGCAGTTTGCGGACAGGGCTAACCTACGAGCAGTACTTC. V usage is TRBV28 and J usage is TRBJ2-7, with 8 bases identical to TRBD1. Germline-derived CDR1 and CDR2 are MDHEN and SYDVKM. Unmatched junction bases numbered 6, after V lost 3 bases and J lost 2 bases. The CDR3 has 15 residues.

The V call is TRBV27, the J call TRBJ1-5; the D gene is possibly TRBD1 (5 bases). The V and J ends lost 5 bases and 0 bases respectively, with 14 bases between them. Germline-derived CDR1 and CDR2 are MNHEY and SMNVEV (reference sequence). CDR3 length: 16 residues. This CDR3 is CASSPAGLNSNQPQHF. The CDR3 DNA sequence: TGTGCCAGCAGTCCCGCGGGACTCAATAGCAATCAGCCCCAGCATTTT.

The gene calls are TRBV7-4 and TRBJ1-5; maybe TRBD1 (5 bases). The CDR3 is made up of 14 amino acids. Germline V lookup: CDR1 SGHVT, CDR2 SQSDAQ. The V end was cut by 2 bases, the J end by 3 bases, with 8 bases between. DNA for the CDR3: TGTGCCAGCAGCTTAAGACAGTACAATCAGCCCCAGCATTTT. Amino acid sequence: CASSLRQYNQPQHF.

CDR3 nucleotides: TGTGCCAGCACGGGGCATAACTACGAGCAGTACTTC. This translates into CASTGHNYEQYF. V is TRBV6-1 and J is TRBJ2-7; D may correspond to TRBD1 or TRBD2 (5 bases each). Germline V gene lookup returns CDR1 MNHNS and CDR2 SASEGT. The germline V and J ends were trimmed by 7 bases and 3 bases, with 10 bases remaining between them. There are 12 residues in the CDR3.

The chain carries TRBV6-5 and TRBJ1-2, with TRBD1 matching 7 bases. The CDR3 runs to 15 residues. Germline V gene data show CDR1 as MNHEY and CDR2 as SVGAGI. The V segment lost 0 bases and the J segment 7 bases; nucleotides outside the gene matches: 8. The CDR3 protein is CASSYSDREFGGYTF. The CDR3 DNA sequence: TGTGCCAGCAGTTACTCCGACAGGGAGTTTGGTGGCTACACCTTC.

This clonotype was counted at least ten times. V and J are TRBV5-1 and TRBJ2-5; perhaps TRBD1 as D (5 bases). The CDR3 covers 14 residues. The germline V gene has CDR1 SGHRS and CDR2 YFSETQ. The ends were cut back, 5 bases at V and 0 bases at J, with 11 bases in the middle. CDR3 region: CASRTSGYQETQYF. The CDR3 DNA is TGCGCCAGCAGGACATCAGGGTACCAAGAGACCCAGTACTTC.

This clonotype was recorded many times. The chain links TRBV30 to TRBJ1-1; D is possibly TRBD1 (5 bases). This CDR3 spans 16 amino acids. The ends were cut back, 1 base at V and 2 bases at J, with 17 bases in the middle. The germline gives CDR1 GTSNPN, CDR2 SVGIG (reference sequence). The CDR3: CAWSGRPRDANTEAFF. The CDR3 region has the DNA TGTGCCTGGAGTGGGCGCCCTCGGGACGCTAACACTGAAGCTTTCTTT. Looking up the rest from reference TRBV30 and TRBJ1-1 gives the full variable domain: SQTIHQWPATLVQPVGSPLSLECTVEGTSNPNLYWYRQAAGRGLQLLFYSVGIGQISSEVPQNLSASRPQDRQFILSSKKLLLSDSGFYLCAWSGRPRDANTEAFFGQGTRLTVV.

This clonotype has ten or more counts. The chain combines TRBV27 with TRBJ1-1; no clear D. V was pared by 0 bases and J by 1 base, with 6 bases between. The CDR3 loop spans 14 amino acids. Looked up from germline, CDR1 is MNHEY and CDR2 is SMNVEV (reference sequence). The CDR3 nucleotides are TGTGCCAGCAGTTTATCTTCCAGGAACACTGAAGCTTTCTTT. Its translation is CASSLSSRNTEAFF.

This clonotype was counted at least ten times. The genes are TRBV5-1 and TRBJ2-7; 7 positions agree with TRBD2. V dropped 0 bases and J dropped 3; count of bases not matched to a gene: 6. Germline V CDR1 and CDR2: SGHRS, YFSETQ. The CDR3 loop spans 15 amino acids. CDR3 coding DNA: TGCGCCAGCAGCTTGGTCGGTGGCGGGAGCTACGAGCAGTACTTC. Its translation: CASSLVGGGSYEQYF.

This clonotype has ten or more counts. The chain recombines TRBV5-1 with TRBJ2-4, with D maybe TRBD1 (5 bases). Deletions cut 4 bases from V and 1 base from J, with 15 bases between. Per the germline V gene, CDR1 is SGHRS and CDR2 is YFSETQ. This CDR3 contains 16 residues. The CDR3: CASSPDTRGAKNIQYF. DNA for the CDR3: TGCGCCAGCAGCCCGGACACCCGTGGGGCCAAAAACATTCAGTACTTC. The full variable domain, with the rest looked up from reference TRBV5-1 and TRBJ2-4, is KAGVTQTPRYLIKTRGQQVTLSCSPISGHRSVSWYQQTPGQGLQFLFEYFSETQRNKGNFPGRFSGRQFSNSRSEMNVSTLELGDSALYLCASSPDTRGAKNIQYFGAGTRLSVL.

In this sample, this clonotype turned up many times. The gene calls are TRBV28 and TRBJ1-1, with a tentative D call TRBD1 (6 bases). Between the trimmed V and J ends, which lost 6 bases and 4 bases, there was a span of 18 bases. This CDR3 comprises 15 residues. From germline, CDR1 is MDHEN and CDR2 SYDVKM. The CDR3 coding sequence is TGTGCCAGCAGCCCTCCCCTAGGGGGGACCACTGAAGCTTTCTTT. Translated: CASSPPLGGTTEAFF.

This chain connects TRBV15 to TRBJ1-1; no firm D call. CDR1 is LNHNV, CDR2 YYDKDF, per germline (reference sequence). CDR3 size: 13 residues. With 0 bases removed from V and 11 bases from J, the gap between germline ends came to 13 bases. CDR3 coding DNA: TGTGCCACCAGCAGAGATAGGGAGTTTCGGGCTTTCTTT. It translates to CATSRDREFRAFF.

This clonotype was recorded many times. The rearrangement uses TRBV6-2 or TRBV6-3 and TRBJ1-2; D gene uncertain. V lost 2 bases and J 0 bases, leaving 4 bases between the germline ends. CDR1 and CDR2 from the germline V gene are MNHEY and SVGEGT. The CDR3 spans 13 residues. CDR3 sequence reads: CASSYISNYGYTF. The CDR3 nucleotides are TGTGCCAGCAGTTACATCTCTAACTATGGCTACACCTTC.

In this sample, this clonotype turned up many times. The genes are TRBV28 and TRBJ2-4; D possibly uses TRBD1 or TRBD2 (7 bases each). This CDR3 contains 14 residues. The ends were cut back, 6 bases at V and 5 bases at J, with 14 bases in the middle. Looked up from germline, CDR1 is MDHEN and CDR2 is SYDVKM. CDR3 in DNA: TGTGCCAGCAGCCGAGCAGGGGGGGAAAACATTCAGTACTTC. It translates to CASSRAGGENIQYF.

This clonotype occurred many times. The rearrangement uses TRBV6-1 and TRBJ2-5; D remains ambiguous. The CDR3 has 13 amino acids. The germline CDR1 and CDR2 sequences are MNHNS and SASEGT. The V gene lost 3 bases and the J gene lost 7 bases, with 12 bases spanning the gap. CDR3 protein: CASSEFLGSTQYF. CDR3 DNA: TGTGCCAGCAGTGAGTTTCTAGGCTCGACCCAGTACTTC.

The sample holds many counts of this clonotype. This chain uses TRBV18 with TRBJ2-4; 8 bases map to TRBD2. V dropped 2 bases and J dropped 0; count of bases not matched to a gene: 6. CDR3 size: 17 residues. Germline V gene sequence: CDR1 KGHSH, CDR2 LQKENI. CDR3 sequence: CASSPGSGREAKNIQYF. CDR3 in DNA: TGTGCCAGCTCACCAGGCTCCGGGAGGGAAGCCAAAAACATTCAGTACTTC.